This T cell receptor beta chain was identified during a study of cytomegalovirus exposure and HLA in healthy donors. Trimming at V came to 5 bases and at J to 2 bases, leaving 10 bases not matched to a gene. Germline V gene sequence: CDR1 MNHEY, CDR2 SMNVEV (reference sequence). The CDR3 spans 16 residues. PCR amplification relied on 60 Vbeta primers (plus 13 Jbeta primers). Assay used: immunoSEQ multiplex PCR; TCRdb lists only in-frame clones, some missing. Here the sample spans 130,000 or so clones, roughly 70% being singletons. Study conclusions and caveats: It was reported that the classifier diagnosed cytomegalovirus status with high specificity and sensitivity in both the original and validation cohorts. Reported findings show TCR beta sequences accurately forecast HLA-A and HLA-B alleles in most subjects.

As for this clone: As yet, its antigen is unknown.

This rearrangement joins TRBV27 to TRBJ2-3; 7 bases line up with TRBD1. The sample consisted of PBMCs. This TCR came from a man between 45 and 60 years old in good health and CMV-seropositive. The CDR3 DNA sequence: TGTGCCAGCAGTCCGTCTCGGACAGGCTCCACAGATACGCAGTATTTT. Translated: CASSPSRTGSTDTQYF.